The clone carrying this TCR beta chain is medium-sized. The library came from three nested PCR rounds adapted from ARM-PCR protocols. TCRdb passed the multiplex PCR reads through MiXCR, listing each CDR3 protein once. The data contain tens of thousands of distinct CDR3 sequences, 55% to 70% of them singletons. The germline V and J ends were trimmed by 6 bases and 3 bases, with 15 bases remaining between them. This CDR3 spans 14 amino acids. The germline gives CDR1 MNHNY, CDR2 SVGAGI (reference sequence). These data belong to a study of tumor and adjacent non-tumor tissue in lung cancer. No cell sorting was done before RNA was extracted from the tissue.

The chain is built from TRBV6-6 and TRBJ2-7, with D possibly TRBD2 on 6 matching bases. This TCR was sampled from a man aged 50 or older with non-small cell lung cancer. The specimen was lung tumor tissue. CDR3 residues: CASRNGGTVYEQYF. As DNA, the CDR3 is TGTGCCAGCAGGAACGGCGGGACTGTCTACGAGCAGTACTTC.